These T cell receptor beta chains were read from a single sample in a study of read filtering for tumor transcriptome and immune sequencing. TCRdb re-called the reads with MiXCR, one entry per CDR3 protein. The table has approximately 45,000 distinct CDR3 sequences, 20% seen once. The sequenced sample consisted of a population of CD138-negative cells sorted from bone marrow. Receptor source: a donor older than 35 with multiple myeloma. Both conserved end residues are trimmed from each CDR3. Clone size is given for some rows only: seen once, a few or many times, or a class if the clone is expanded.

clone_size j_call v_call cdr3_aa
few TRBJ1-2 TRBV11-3 ASSYDPGGDYGYT
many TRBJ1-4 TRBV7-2 ASSWDRENEKLF
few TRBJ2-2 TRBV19 ASSRWTGDTGELF
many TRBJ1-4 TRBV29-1 SVEVVGLAEKLF
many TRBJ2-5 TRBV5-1 ASSPGTSGETQY
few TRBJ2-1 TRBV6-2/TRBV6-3 ASSYGTGGDEQF
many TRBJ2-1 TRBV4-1 ASSQDQEDGQF
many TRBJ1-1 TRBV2 ASKAGGDTEAF
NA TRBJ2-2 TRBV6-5 ASTHSSGSYGTGELF
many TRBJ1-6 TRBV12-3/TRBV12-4 ATTTGGLSPLH
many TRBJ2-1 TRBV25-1 ASSGARGGSSYNEQF